This entry is about one TCR beta chain. This entry comes from a study of blood T cell repertoires in COVID-19. The wider study: The United States, Italy and Spain were the sources of the acute and convalescent COVID-19 samples.

Clones were sequenced by immunoSEQ multiplex PCR, and TCRdb holds only the in-frame ones, with some missing. The data show around 160,000 clones, around 87% seen once. The CDR3 consists of 14 residues. The J segment lost 4 bases and the V segment lost 5 bases, leaving 5 bases of the junction unmatched. The germline V gene has CDR1 SGHRS and CDR2 YFSETQ. This receptor was taken from a man aged 18 to 29 with acute or convalescent COVID-19. Sequencing used peripheral blood. The rearrangement uses TRBV5-1 and TRBJ2-5; 10 nucleotides match TRBD2. The CDR3 nucleotides are TGCGCCAGCAGTCTTCGACTAGCGGGAGAGACCCAGTACTTC. Protein sequence: CASSLRLAGETQYF.